This passage covers 27 T cell receptor beta chains from one sample sequenced in a study of T cells in Graves' hyperthyroidism and ophthalmopathy. It was RNA transcripts that yielded the amplified TCR beta CDR3 regions. The study used the HTBI primer set for a first-round RT-PCR of the TCR CDR3. TCRdb reprocessed the multiplex PCR reads with MiXCR, giving one entry per CDR3 protein. The data show approximately 400,000 distinct CDR3 sequences, with more than 15% seen just once and 13% to 15% held by the top ten. Sequenced: blood. The receptors derive from a woman between 18 and 29 years old with Graves' hyperthyroidism.

This clonotype has ten or more counts. The chain joins TRBV7-2 to TRBJ1-1; D is perhaps TRBD1 (5 bases). Per germline, CDR1 SGHTA and CDR2 FQGNSA. This CDR3 has 15 residues. The germline V and J ends were trimmed by 5 bases and 12 bases, with 25 bases remaining between them. This CDR3 is CASSAMGTASRGSFF. The CDR3 coding sequence is TGTGCCAGCAGCGCCATGGGGACGGCGTCTCGAGGATCTTTCTTT.

The chain employs TRBV20-1 and TRBJ2-5; 11 positions agree with TRBD1. The trim removed 5 bases at V and 5 bases at J, leaving 10 bases unmatched. CDR1 and CDR2 from the germline V gene are DFQATT and SNEGSKA (reference sequence). The CDR3 is 15 residues long. CDR3 protein: CSAESGTGGFETQYF. CDR3 nucleotide sequence: TGCAGTGCTGAGAGCGGGACAGGGGGTTTCGAGACCCAGTACTTC.

This clonotype was seen at least ten times. The chain has TRBV5-1 and TRBJ2-7; D may be TRBD2 (6 bases). Germline V gene lookup returns CDR1 SGHRS and CDR2 YFSETQ. CDR3 length: 15 amino acids. V was cut by 5 bases and J by 0 bases, with 15 bases left in between. CDR3 coding DNA: TGCGCCAGCAGATTTCTTAGCGGCAGCTCCTACGAGCAGTACTTC. Protein: CASRFLSGSSYEQYF.

The sample holds many counts of this clonotype. This rearrangement joins TRBV7-9 to TRBJ2-1; a possible D gene is TRBD1 (5 bases). CDR3 length equals 17 residues. Germline V gene data show CDR1 as SEHNR and CDR2 as FQNEAQ (reference sequence). Trimming cost V 2 bases and J 5 bases, with 19 bases left between them. DNA for the CDR3: TGTGCCAGCAGCTTAACGGCAGGGTTCTACCTCAACAATGAGCAGTTCTTC. Amino acid sequence: CASSLTAGFYLNNEQFF.

Points on this clonotype: One end of the junction fails to match germline, which may point to a read error. This chain joins TRBV2 and TRBJ2-5, with D hard to call. This CDR3 is built from 9 residues. Looked up from germline, CDR1 is SNHLY and CDR2 is FYNNEI. The CDR3 region has the DNA TGTGCCATTCAAGGGACCCAGTACTTC. Encoded protein: CAIQGTQYF.

The table lists this clonotype with a few counts. This chain joins TRBV24-1 and TRBJ2-2, with D maybe TRBD1 (6 bases). The germline V and J ends were trimmed by 0 bases and 5 bases, with 6 bases remaining between them. The CDR3 has 14 residues. CDR1 and CDR2 (germline): KGHDR, SFDVKD. The CDR3 DNA reads as TGTGCCACCAGTGATTTGAGGGGGACCGGGGAGCTGTTTTTT. This codes for CATSDLRGTGELFF.

In this sample, this clonotype turned up many times. V is TRBV6-1 and J is TRBJ2-2; either TRBD1 or TRBD2 may fit D (6 bases each). CDR1 is MNHNS, CDR2 SASEGT, per germline. The length of the CDR3 is 15 residues. Trimming pared 5 bases from V and 6 bases from J, leaving 16 bases between. For the CDR3, the DNA is TGTGCCAGCAGTTACAGGGACTGGGAGGCCGGGGAGCTGTTTTTT. It encodes CASSYRDWEAGELFF.

This clonotype has only a few counts. The gene calls are TRBV20-1 and TRBJ1-5; 8 bases line up with TRBD1. Germline V CDR1 and CDR2: DFQATT, SNEGSKA (reference sequence). V shed 5 bases, J shed 5 bases, and the junction held 11 bases outside the gene matches. This CDR3 region has 15 residues. The DNA of the CDR3 is TGCAGTGCTCGCGCAAGACAGGGGTGGGATCAGCCCCAGCATTTT. Protein: CSARARQGWDQPQHF.

CDR3 protein: CASSVDGFGPQHF. The CDR3 nucleotides are TGCGCCAGCAGCGTTGACGGGTTTGGGCCCCAGCATTTT. The chain uses TRBV4-1 and TRBJ1-5; D remains ambiguous. The V gene's germline CDR1 is MGHRA and CDR2 YSYEKL. This CDR3 has 13 residues. Trimming stripped 5 bases from V and 9 bases from J, with 14 bases between.

This clonotype was picked up many times. The rearrangement joins TRBV5-1 to TRBJ1-1, with 9 bases that match TRBD1. CDR1 and CDR2 from the germline V gene are SGHRS and YFSETQ. The CDR3 extends over 15 amino acids. Trimming at V came to 6 bases and at J to 3 bases, leaving 9 bases not matched to a gene. CDR3 loop: CASTGQGRADTEAFF. The CDR3 region has the DNA TGCGCCAGCACCGGACAGGGGAGGGCGGACACTGAAGCTTTCTTT.

V and J are TRBV10-2 and TRBJ2-5, with D unresolved. The CDR3 consists of 12 residues. With 2 bases removed from V and 3 bases from J, the gap between germline ends came to 4 bases. From germline, CDR1 is WSHSY and CDR2 SAAADI. The CDR3 loop reads CASSEIKETQYF. As DNA, the CDR3 is TGCGCCAGCAGTGAGATTAAAGAGACCCAGTACTTC.

V and J are TRBV20-1 and TRBJ2-5, with TRBD2 identical over 9 bases. CDR3 size: 15 residues. The germline V gene has CDR1 DFQATT and CDR2 SNEGSKA (reference sequence). V was pared by 6 bases and J by 4 bases, with 12 bases of the junction left unmatched. The CDR3 here is CSALARLAGRETQYF. The CDR3 nucleotides are TGCAGTGCCTTGGCGAGGCTAGCGGGACGAGAGACCCAGTACTTC.

This chain links TRBV3-1 with TRBJ1-6, with TRBD1 matching over 9 bases. Germline V gene sequence: CDR1 LGHDT, CDR2 YNNKEL (reference sequence). V gave up 4 bases and J gave up 6 bases; unmatched junction bases: 4. The CDR3 is made up of 15 amino acids. The CDR3 bases are TGTGCCAGCAGCCTGACGGGACAGGGTAATTCACCCCTCCACTTT. This codes for CASSLTGQGNSPLHF.

The chain combines TRBV5-1 with TRBJ2-1; D perhaps matches TRBD1 (7 bases). The CDR3 contains 15 residues. V gave up 4 bases and J gave up 9 bases, with 20 bases separating them. Germline CDR1 reads SGHRS; CDR2 reads YFSETQ. The DNA for the CDR3 is TGCGCCAGCAGCCGGAGCCAGGGGGGAAACGGTGAGCAGTTCTTC. Protein product: CASSRSQGGNGEQFF.

For this clonotype: Being one base from a much bigger clone, this may be a read error. The chain couples TRBV10-1 to TRBJ2-3, with D maybe TRBD2 (5 bases). V shed 6 bases and J shed 2 bases, with 15 bases lying between them. The CDR3 is made up of 15 amino acids. Looked up from germline, CDR1 is WNHNN and CDR2 is SYGVQD (reference sequence). The chain's CDR3 is CASSASRETTDTQYF. The CDR3 nucleotides read TGCGCCAGCAGCGCGTCCCGGGAAACCACAGATACGCAGTATTTT.

This clonotype occurred a few times. This rearrangement joins TRBV28 to TRBJ1-1; weak D call: TRBD1 (6 bases). The V end lost 2 bases, the J end lost 9 bases, and 19 bases lay between the germline ends. Germline V gives CDR1 MDHEN, CDR2 SYDVKM. The CDR3 spans 15 residues. Here the CDR3 reads CASSLPRGAAGQAFF. The CDR3 coding sequence is TGTGCCAGCAGTTTACCTCGGGGGGCAGCCGGTCAAGCTTTCTTT.

This clonotype turned up a few times. V is TRBV28 and J is TRBJ1-3; tentative D call: TRBD1 (6 bases). The germline gives CDR1 MDHEN, CDR2 SYDVKM. V was pared by 7 bases and J by 4 bases, with 17 bases between. CDR3 length: 15 residues. The CDR3 nucleotides are TGTGCCAGCACCCTACCCAGGGGTACGGGAAACACCATATATTTT. Its protein product is CASTLPRGTGNTIYF.

This clonotype was observed a handful of times. The chain employs TRBV25-1 and TRBJ2-3; D perhaps matches TRBD2 (7 bases). The V end lost 5 bases, the J end lost 5 bases, and 14 bases lay between the germline ends. CDR3 size: 14 residues. Germline CDR1 is MGHDK and CDR2 is SYGVNS. The CDR3 loop is CASSMRGGLDTQYF. The CDR3 region has the DNA TGTGCCAGCAGTATGAGGGGGGGCTTAGATACGCAGTATTTT.

This clonotype was detected ten times or more. The gene calls are TRBV5-1 and TRBJ2-7, with 10 bases fitting TRBD2. V was clipped by 4 bases and J by 1 base; unmatched bases: 2. Germline CDR1 reads SGHRS; CDR2 reads YFSETQ. CDR3 length equals 14 residues. For the CDR3, the DNA is TGCGCCAGCAGCGGACTAGCGGAATCCTACGAGCAGTACTTC. The encoded protein is CASSGLAESYEQYF.

This clonotype was detected many times. V usage is TRBV20-1 and J usage is TRBJ1-1; TRBD1 is a possible D gene (6 bases). The V and J ends lost 3 bases and 3 bases respectively, with 11 bases between them. Germline V CDR1 and CDR2: DFQATT, SNEGSKA (reference sequence). This CDR3 is built from 13 residues. DNA for the CDR3: TGCAGTGCTAGCGGGGACACTGACACTGAAGCTTTCTTT. Translation: CSASGDTDTEAFF.

This clonotype was found a few times. The chain links TRBV28 to TRBJ2-7, with D perhaps TRBD1 (6 bases). The V end was cut by 2 bases, the J end by 1 base, with 12 bases between. CDR3 length: 15 residues. CDR1 is MDHEN and CDR2 is SYDVKM in the germline V gene. The CDR3 nucleotides read TGTGCCAGCAGTTTAGGCAGGGGACCATCCTACGAGCAGTACTTC. Translated: CASSLGRGPSYEQYF.

V gene TRBV2 combines with J gene TRBJ1-3, with TRBD1 identical over 7 bases. The junction had 8 bases not matched to a gene; V was cut back by 6 bases and J by 3 bases. The CDR3 contains 15 residues. CDR1 is SNHLY and CDR2 is FYNNEI in the germline V gene. The CDR3 nucleotides are TGTGCCAGCAGCCCGGGACAGTCTAATGGAAACACCATATATTTT. Protein sequence: CASSPGQSNGNTIYF.

At least ten counts were recorded for this clonotype. The chain employs TRBV20-1 and TRBJ2-5; D is uncertain. The CDR3 length is 16 residues. V lost 8 bases and J 0 bases, leaving 22 bases between the germline ends. Germline loops: CDR1 DFQATT, CDR2 SNEGSKA (reference sequence). CDR3 nucleotides: TGCAGTCCATTAAGGATCCTCCCCCCGTACCAAGAGACCCAGTACTTC. As protein: CSPLRILPPYQETQYF.

Notes on this clonotype: Being one base from a much bigger clone, this may be a read error. The chain has TRBV11-2 and TRBJ1-2, with unresolved D. The CDR3 extends over 15 amino acids. From germline, CDR1 is SGHAT and CDR2 FQNNGV. Trimming removed 1 base at V and 0 bases at J, with 9 bases between. Here the CDR3 reads CASSLGPGANYGYTF. DNA of the CDR3: TGTGCCAGCAGCTTAGGCCCGGGAGCTAACTATGGCTACACCTTC. Based on the CDR3 plus reference TRBV11-2 and TRBJ1-2, the full variable domain is EAGVAQSPRYKIIEKRQSVAFWCNPISGHATLYWYQQILGQGPKLLIQFQNNGVVDDSQLPKDRFSAERLKGVDSTLKIQPAKLEDSAVYLCASSLGPGANYGYTFGSGTRLTVV.

On this clonotype: Mismatch with germline at one junction end may stem from a read error. The chain couples TRBV7-7 to TRBJ2-5; 7 nucleotides line up with TRBD1. Looked up from germline, CDR1 is SSHAT and CDR2 is FNYEAQ (reference sequence). The CDR3 covers 13 residues. The CDR3 spells CASSEQGPETQYF. The CDR3, as DNA: TGTGCTAGCAGCGAACAGGGGCCAGAGACCCAGTACTTC.

This clonotype has just a few counts. The CDR3 sequence: CSARHPTIRNEQYF. The CDR3 DNA follows: TGCAGTGCTAGACACCCTACGATAAGGAACGAGCAGTACTTC. V gene TRBV20-1 combines with J gene TRBJ2-7; D gene unclear. The CDR3 is made up of 14 amino acids. The germline V and J ends were trimmed by 2 bases and 5 bases, with 16 bases remaining between them. Germline CDR1 and CDR2: DFQATT and SNEGSKA (reference sequence).

This clonotype was counted only a few times. The CDR3 spells CASWPLLVPSFQFF. The CDR3 DNA reads TGTGCCAGCTGGCCCCTCCTGGTCCCCTCATTCCAGTTCTTC. The chain joins TRBV7-8 to TRBJ2-1; no clear D. The CDR3 sequence is 14 residues long. Germline V CDR1 and CDR2: SGHVS, FQNEAQ. V was shortened by 8 bases and J by 13 bases, with 24 bases between the two germline ends. Supplemented by reference TRBV7-8 and TRBJ2-1, the full variable domain reads GAGVSQSPRYKVAKRGQDVALRCDPISGHVSLFWYQQALGQGPEFLTYFQNEAQLDKSGLPSDRFFAERPEGSVSTLKIQRTQQEDSAVYLCASWPLLVPSFQFFGPGTRLTVL.